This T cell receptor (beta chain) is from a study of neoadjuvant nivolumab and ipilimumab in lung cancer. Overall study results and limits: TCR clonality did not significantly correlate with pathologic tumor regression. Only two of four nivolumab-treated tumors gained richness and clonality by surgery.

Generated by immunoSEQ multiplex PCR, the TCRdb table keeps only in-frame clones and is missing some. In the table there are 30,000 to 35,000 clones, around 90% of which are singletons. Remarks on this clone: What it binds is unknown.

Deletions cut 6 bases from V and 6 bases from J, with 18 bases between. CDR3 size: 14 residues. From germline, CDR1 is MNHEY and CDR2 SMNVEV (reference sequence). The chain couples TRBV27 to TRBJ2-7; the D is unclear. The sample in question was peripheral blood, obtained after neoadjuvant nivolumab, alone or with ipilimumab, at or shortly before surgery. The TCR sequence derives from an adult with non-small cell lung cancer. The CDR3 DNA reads TGTGCCAGCAGCGCCCCCACCCGTTATGGCGAGCAGTACTTC. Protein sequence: CASSAPTRYGEQYF.